These 5 T cell receptor beta chains were sequenced from one sample in a study of T cell responses to AZD1222 COVID-19 vaccine. Assay: immunoSEQ multiplex PCR; the TCRdb copy retains only in-frame clones and omits some. The sample contains about 170,000 clones, approximately 90% of which appear only once. This specimen consisted of peripheral blood, obtained 28 days after the second dose of the MenACWY control vaccine. The receptors here all came from an adult who received the MenACWY meningococcal vaccine as a control.

This rearrangement joins TRBV28 to TRBJ1-4, with 8 bases lining up with TRBD1. The CDR3 sequence is 14 residues long. Germline assignment: CDR1 MDHEN and CDR2 SYDVKM. V lost 5 bases, J lost 10 bases, and 9 bases stayed unmatched. Here the CDR3 reads CASSQDTDRGKLFF. CDR3 nucleotides: TGTGCCAGCAGTCAAGATACCGACAGGGGAAAACTGTTTTTT.

The J gene is TRBJ1-4, the V gene TRBV9, with 8 bases lining up with TRBD1. The CDR3 has 15 amino acids. Germline V gives CDR1 SGDLS, CDR2 YYNGEE. Germline trimming cut 4 bases from V and 7 bases from J; bases unmatched to any gene: 9. CDR3 coding DNA: TGTGCCAGCAGCCTCACCCCACAGGGGGGTGAAAAACTGTTTTTT. It yields the protein CASSLTPQGGEKLFF.

The chain links TRBV7-9 to TRBJ2-2; D is uncertain. This CDR3 has 12 residues. The V and J ends lost 5 bases and 7 bases respectively, with 8 bases between them. From germline, CDR1 is SEHNR and CDR2 FQNEAQ (reference sequence). The CDR3 DNA reads as TGTGCCAGCAGCCTCCTGGTCGGGGAGCTGTTTTTT. Translation: CASSLLVGELFF.

The V and J genes are TRBV18 and TRBJ2-7, with D possibly matching TRBD2 (6 bases). V lost 0 bases and J 5 bases, leaving 11 bases between the germline ends. CDR1 KGHSH and CDR2 LQKENI come from the germline V gene. This CDR3 spans 14 amino acids. CDR3 coding DNA: TGTGCCAGCTCACCACCAAGTTCGGGGGACGAGCAGTACTTC. Amino acid sequence: CASSPPSSGDEQYF. The whole variable domain, filled in from reference TRBV18 and TRBJ2-7, reads NAGVMQNPRHLVRRRGQEARLRCSPMKGHSHVYWYRQLPEEGLKFMVYLQKENIIDESGMPKERFSAEFPKEGPSILRIQQVVRGDSAAYFCASSPPSSGDEQYFGPGTRLTVT.

The count of this clone is one. This chain connects TRBV7-9 to TRBJ2-7; 9 bases map to TRBD2. The CDR3 is 16 amino acids. Germline CDR1 and CDR2: SEHNR and FQNEAQ (reference sequence). With 6 bases clipped from V and 4 bases from J, the junction kept 13 bases outside the gene matches. CDR3 nucleotides: TGTGCCAGCAGACCCAGATTAGCGGGAGATCAGTACGAGCAGTACTTC. Encoded protein: CASRPRLAGDQYEQYF.